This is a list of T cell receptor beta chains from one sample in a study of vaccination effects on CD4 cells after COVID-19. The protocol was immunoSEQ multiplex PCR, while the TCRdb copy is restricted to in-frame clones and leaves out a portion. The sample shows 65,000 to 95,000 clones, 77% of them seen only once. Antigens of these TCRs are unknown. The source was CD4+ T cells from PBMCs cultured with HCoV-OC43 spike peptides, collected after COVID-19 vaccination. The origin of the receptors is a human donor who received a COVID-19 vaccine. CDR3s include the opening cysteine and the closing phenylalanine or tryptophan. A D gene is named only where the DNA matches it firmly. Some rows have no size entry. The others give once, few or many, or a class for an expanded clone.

CASSLLEPRETQYF | TGCGCCAGCAGCTTGCTCGAACCCCGGGAGACCCAGTACTTC | TRBV5-1 | . | TRBJ2-5 | . | 14
CASSLVGTDNEQFF | TGCGCCAGCAGCTTGGTCGGGACAGACAATGAGCAGTTCTTC | TRBV5-1 | TRBD1 | TRBJ2-1 | . | 14
CATSDPDRGNSYNEQFF | TGTGCCACCAGTGACCCCGACAGGGGGAACTCCTACAATGAGCAGTTCTTC | TRBV24-1 | TRBD1 | TRBJ2-1 | . | 17
CASAGTSYGYTF | TGTGCCAGTGCCGGGACCTCCTATGGCTACACCTTC | TRBV19 | . | TRBJ1-2 | once | 12
CASTPGGTYGYTF | TGTGCCAGCACCCCAGGGGGTACCTATGGCTACACCTTC | TRBV9 | TRBD1 | TRBJ1-2 | . | 13
CASSVGQGAGAFF | TGTGCCAGCAGTGTGGGCCAGGGAGCGGGAGCTTTCTTT | TRBV2 | . | TRBJ1-1 | few | 13
CASKRQGPHGYTF | TGTGCCAGCAAAAGACAGGGCCCCCATGGCTACACCTTC | TRBV27 | TRBD1 | TRBJ1-2 | . | 13
CATSDLAHEKRTDTQYF | TGTGCCACCAGTGATTTGGCACACGAGAAGCGCACAGATACGCAGTATTTT | TRBV24-1 | . | TRBJ2-3 | . | 17
CASSDPRTAGELFF | TGTGCCAGCAGTGATCCGCGGACTGCCGGGGAGCTGTTTTTT | TRBV25-1 | . | TRBJ2-2 | . | 14
CASSYSRQAYGYTF | TGTGCCAGCAGTTACTCGAGGCAAGCCTATGGCTACACCTTC | TRBV6-5 | . | TRBJ1-2 | . | 14
CASSLGPWETQYF | TGTGCCAGCAGCCTAGGCCCCTGGGAGACCCAGTACTTC | TRBV6-2/TRBV6-3 | . | TRBJ2-5 | . | 13
CASSPMGPGSYGYTF | TGTGCCAGTAGTCCTATGGGGCCGGGTTCCTATGGCTACACCTTC | TRBV19 | . | TRBJ1-2 | . | 15
CASSLGGPGQAFSGYTF | TGTGCCAGCAGCTTAGGAGGGCCGGGACAGGCTTTCTCTGGCTACACCTTC | TRBV5-4 | TRBD1 | TRBJ1-2 | . | 17
CASSLGGAGGGYGYTF | TGTGCCAGCAGCTTGGGCGGGGCGGGGGGTGGCTATGGCTACACCTTC | TRBV5-4 | . | TRBJ1-2 | . | 16
CASSQNRNTEAFF | TGTGCCAGCAGCCAAAACAGGAACACTGAAGCTTTCTTT | TRBV7-2 | . | TRBJ1-1 | few | 13
CATSGAGGTGELFF | TGTGCCACCAGTGGAGCAGGGGGCACCGGGGAGCTGTTTTTT | TRBV24-1 | TRBD1 | TRBJ2-2 | once | 14
CASSQPTGQGELFF | TGCGCCAGCAGCCAACCTACAGGGCAGGGGGAGCTGTTTTTT | TRBV4-3 | . | TRBJ2-2 | . | 14
CASSYIPQGAEETQYF | TGCGCCAGCAGCTACATCCCACAGGGGGCAGAAGAGACCCAGTACTTC | TRBV5-1 | TRBD1 | TRBJ2-5 | once | 16
CASGLYTEAFF | TGTGCTAGTGGTTTATACACTGAAGCTTTCTTT | TRBV12-5 | . | TRBJ1-1 | . | 11
CASSYRQGGKLFF | TGTGCCAGCAGTTATAGACAGGGGGGAAAACTGTTTTTT | TRBV5-6 | TRBD1 | TRBJ1-4 | . | 13
CASSVSPEDYGYTF | TGTGCCAGCAGCGTCTCCCCGGAGGACTATGGCTACACCTTC | TRBV9 | . | TRBJ1-2 | . | 14
CASSRVGGPSDTQYF | TGTGCCAGCAGCCGGGTGGGGGGTCCCTCAGATACGCAGTATTTT | TRBV3-1/TRBV3-2 | . | TRBJ2-3 | . | 15
CASSSAGINYGYTF | TGTGCCAGCAGCTCAGCCGGGATTAACTATGGCTACACCTTC | TRBV7-9 | . | TRBJ1-2 | . | 14
CATSDPRGSTDTQYF | TGTGCCACCAGTGACCCCCGGGGGAGCACAGATACGCAGTATTTT | TRBV24-1 | . | TRBJ2-3 | . | 15
CASSQTSLETQYF | TGTGCCAGCAGCCAGACTAGCCTAGAGACCCAGTACTTC | TRBV7-3 | TRBD2 | TRBJ2-5 | . | 13
CASSVESRTRRGMNTEAFF | TGTGCCAGCAGCGTAGAATCTAGGACACGCAGGGGTATGAACACTGAAGCTTTCTTT | TRBV9 | . | TRBJ1-1 | . | 19
CASSLGTVVNTQYF | TGCGCCAGCAGCTTGGGGACGGTCGTGAATACGCAGTATTTT | TRBV5-1 | . | TRBJ2-3 | . | 14
CSVGTDYEKLFF | TGCAGCGTTGGGACTGATTATGAAAAACTGTTTTTT | TRBV29-1 | . | TRBJ1-4 | once | 12
CASSQARGSSGNTIYF | TGCGCCAGCAGCCAAGCTCGGGGGAGCTCTGGAAACACCATATATTTT | TRBV4-3 | . | TRBJ1-3 | few | 16
CASSRGNRGHSPLHF | TGTGCCAGCAGCCGAGGAAACAGGGGGCATTCACCCCTCCACTTT | TRBV3-1/TRBV3-2 | TRBD1 | TRBJ1-6 | . | 15
CASSQGPRGGTEAFF | TGTGCCAGCAGCCAAGGCCCTAGAGGAGGGACTGAAGCTTTCTTT | TRBV4-2 | . | TRBJ1-1 | . | 15
CASSHPSRDRGNYGYTF | TGTGCCAGCAGCCACCCTAGCCGGGACAGGGGAAACTATGGCTACACCTTC | TRBV7-9 | TRBD1 | TRBJ1-2 | . | 17
CASSLAGGGETQYF | TGCGCCAGCAGCTTGGCCGGGGGGGGAGAGACCCAGTACTTC | TRBV5-1 | TRBD2 | TRBJ2-5 | once | 14
CASSLAWGQPQHF | TGTGCCAGCAGCTTAGCTTGGGGCCAGCCCCAGCATTTT | TRBV7-2 | . | TRBJ1-5 | . | 13
CATSDLQDGGGPDETQYF | TGTGCCACCAGTGATTTGCAAGATGGGGGGGGGCCCGATGAGACCCAGTACTTC | TRBV24-1 | . | TRBJ2-5 | . | 18
CASSHRGGGLSNSPLHF | TGCGCCAGCAGTCACAGAGGGGGGGGACTCAGTAATTCACCCCTCCACTTT | TRBV23-1 | . | TRBJ1-6 | . | 17
CASAAGGPGNTIYF | TGCGCCAGCGCTGCAGGGGGTCCCGGAAACACCATATATTTT | TRBV4-3 | TRBD1 | TRBJ1-3 | few | 14